This is a list of T cell receptor beta chains from one sample in a study of T cells in Graves' hyperthyroidism and ophthalmopathy. TCRdb ran MiXCR on the multiplex PCR reads and lists one entry per CDR3 protein. The sample has approximately 700,000 distinct CDR3 sequences, 45% seen once. Sequenced material: peripheral blood or thyroid tissue (not recorded which). The receptors were sampled from an adult man with Graves' disease, either hyperthyroidism or ophthalmopathy (not recorded which). Each CDR3 is given with its conserved first and last residue. The D gene is left open where the match is weak. Clone size is stated in some rows and not others, as once, few, many or a class when expanded.

D gene,J gene,clone size,V gene,CDR3 protein,CDR3 DNA
TRBD2,TRBJ2-7,NA,TRBV29-1,CSVEGGLAGGSSYEQYF,TGCAGCGTTGAAGGTGGTCTAGCGGGGGGCAGCTCCTACGAGCAGTACTTC
TRBD1,TRBJ1-5,many,TRBV20-1,CSAVTGSNQPQHF,TGCAGTGCTGTGACAGGGAGCAATCAGCCCCAGCATTTT
TRBD2,TRBJ2-5,NA,TRBV10-3,CAISESKPSGKETQYF,TGTGCCATCAGTGAGTCGAAGCCTAGCGGAAAAGAGACCCAGTACTTC
NA,TRBJ1-6,NA,TRBV12-3/TRBV12-4,CASRTGHSSLLHF,TGTGCCAGCCGAACAGGGCATAGTTCACTCCTCCACTTT
NA,TRBJ2-7,NA,TRBV7-9,CASSSPLGNYEQYF,TGTGCCAGCAGCTCACCCCTCGGGAACTACGAGCAGTACTTC
NA,TRBJ2-2,many,TRBV2,CASRQENTGELFF,TGTGCCAGCAGACAGGAAAACACCGGGGAGCTGTTTTTT
NA,TRBJ1-2,few,TRBV7-2,CAWSPGDYGYTF,TGTGCCTGGAGCCCAGGGGACTATGGCTACACCTTC
NA,TRBJ2-7,few,TRBV6-5,CASTRGLSEQYF,TGTGCCAGCACGAGGGGATTGAGCGAGCAGTACTTC
NA,TRBJ1-1,NA,TRBV5-1,CASSLERQVNTEAFF,TGCGCCAGCAGCTTGGAGCGACAGGTGAACACTGAAGCTTTCTTT
TRBD1,TRBJ1-2,NA,TRBV19,CASRGQVQVRGYTF,TGTGCCAGTCGCGGACAGGTACAAGTGCGTGGCTACACCTTC
NA,TRBJ1-1,NA,TRBV12-3/TRBV12-4,CASSWTLANIEAFF,TGTGCCAGCAGTTGGACCCTCGCGAACATTGAAGCTTTCTTT
NA,TRBJ2-6,NA,TRBV20-1,CSAPNRNTSSGANVLTF,TGCAGTGCACCCAACAGGAATACAAGCTCTGGGGCCAACGTCCTGACTTTC
NA,TRBJ2-7,NA,TRBV7-6,CASRSPTKMGYEQYF,TGTGCCAGCAGATCCCCCACAAAAATGGGCTACGAGCAGTACTTC
TRBD1,TRBJ1-6,NA,TRBV2,CASSGRTGGGPPLHF,TGTGCCAGCAGCGGCCGGACAGGAGGGGGTCCACCCCTCCACTTT
NA,TRBJ1-5,NA,TRBV19,CASRQLSNQPQHF,TGTGCCTCCCGGCAGCTCAGCAATCAGCCCCAGCATTTT
TRBD1,TRBJ1-2,NA,TRBV20-1,CSAPQAPGQEAYGYTF,TGCAGTGCTCCACAGGCCCCGGGACAGGAGGCCTATGGCTACACCTTC
TRBD1,TRBJ1-2,many,TRBV2,CASSEPTGSYGYTF,TGTGCCAGCAGTGAGCCGACAGGGAGCTATGGCTACACCTTC
TRBD2,TRBJ2-7,few,TRBV2,CASRVASGSAYEQYF,TGTGCCAGCAGGGTAGCTAGCGGGAGTGCATACGAGCAGTACTTC
TRBD1,TRBJ1-3,few,TRBV6-5,CASSYQGAAGNTIYF,TGTGCCAGCAGTTACCAGGGGGCGGCTGGAAACACCATATATTTT
TRBD1,TRBJ1-5,many,TRBV10-3,CASSWTGVNQPQHF,TGTGCCAGCAGTTGGACAGGGGTGAATCAGCCCCAGCATTTT
TRBD2,TRBJ2-7,NA,TRBV7-9,CASSLAGLAGLNEQYF,TGTGCCAGCAGCTTGGCAGGACTAGCGGGACTCAACGAGCAGTACTTC
TRBD1,TRBJ1-6,NA,TRBV7-9,CASSLAAGGNLHF,TGTGCCAGCAGCTTAGCGGCAGGGGGGAACCTCCACTTT
TRBD1,TRBJ1-5,few,TRBV2,CASSSGQGMGSNQPQHF,TGTGCCAGCAGTTCGGGACAGGGGATGGGAAGCAATCAGCCCCAGCATTTT
NA,TRBJ2-2,NA,TRBV20-1,CSARARGVSTGELFF,TGCAGTGCTAGAGCCAGGGGCGTGAGCACCGGGGAGCTGTTTTTT
NA,TRBJ1-2,NA,TRBV29-1,CSGSGDYGYTF,TGCAGCGGAAGCGGGGACTATGGCTACACCTTC
NA,TRBJ2-7,many,TRBV7-9,CASSGDGVEQYF,TGTGCCAGCAGTGGCGACGGTGTTGAGCAGTACTTC
NA,TRBJ1-1,NA,TRBV6-5,CASSNAGRTEAFF,TGTGCCAGCAGTAATGCAGGGAGGACTGAAGCTTTCTTT
TRBD1,TRBJ1-2,NA,TRBV20-1,CSAKDEGTVGYTF,TGCAGTGCCAAAGACGAGGGGACAGTGGGCTACACCTTC
NA,TRBJ1-2,few,TRBV9,CASSVATSGTYGYTF,TGTGCCAGCAGCGTAGCCACCAGTGGAACCTATGGCTACACCTTC
TRBD1,TRBJ1-2,many,TRBV29-1,CSVTLGTGNYGYTF,TGCAGCGTGACCCTTGGGACAGGGAACTATGGCTACACCTTC
TRBD2,TRBJ2-7,few,TRBV20-1,CSARQRGTSGEQYF,TGCAGTGCTAGACAGCGGGGCACATCCGGCGAGCAGTACTTC
NA,TRBJ1-1,NA,TRBV7-9,CASSFGQRVNTEAFF,TGTGCCAGCAGCTTTGGCCAGAGGGTGAACACTGAAGCTTTCTTT
NA,TRBJ1-1,few,TRBV10-2,CASRGGGETEAFF,TGCGCCAGCAGAGGAGGAGGGGAAACTGAAGCTTTCTTT
NA,TRBJ1-3,many,TRBV2,CASSIQGASGNTIYF,TGTGCCAGCAGTATACAGGGAGCATCTGGAAACACCATATATTTT
NA,TRBJ1-2,NA,TRBV7-9,CASSYESRGNYGYTF,TGTGCCAGCAGTTACGAAAGCAGGGGAAACTATGGCTACACCTTC
TRBD1,TRBJ2-7,NA,TRBV10-3,CAIRKTGGSYEQYF,TGTGCCATCAGAAAGACAGGGGGCTCCTACGAGCAGTACTTC
NA,TRBJ1-5,many,TRBV7-6,CASSLEGARQPQHF,TGTGCCAGCAGCTTAGAAGGGGCGCGCCAGCCCCAGCATTTT
NA,TRBJ1-6,NA,TRBV29-1,CSVQTSSYNSPLHF,TGCAGCGTACAAACGAGCTCCTATAATTCACCCCTCCACTTT